Listed below are T cell receptor beta chains from one sample, sequenced in a study of blood T cell repertoires in COVID-19. Sequencing was performed with immunoSEQ multiplex PCR; in TCRdb, only in-frame clones are kept and a portion is missing. In the table there are roughly 100,000 clones, about 85% of which are singletons. Sequenced sample: peripheral blood. The receptors here all came from a woman in her forties or fifties with COVID-19, enrolled during active disease. Each CDR3 is given with its conserved first and last residue. A D gene is named only where the DNA matches it firmly. Part of the rows lack a size; the others show once, few, many or a class for expanded clones.

-	13	TRBV30	-	TRBJ1-4	CAWSPRVNEKLFF	TGTGCCTGGAGTCCCAGGGTGAATGAAAAACTGTTTTTT
-	17	TRBV19	TRBD2	TRBJ2-1	CASSTLGLAGAYGEQFF	TGTGCCAGTAGTACACTGGGACTAGCGGGGGCCTACGGTGAGCAGTTCTTC
-	13	TRBV5-1	-	TRBJ2-7	CASSLAQSYEQYF	TGCGCCAGCAGCTTGGCACAGTCCTACGAGCAGTACTTC
-	14	TRBV5-6	-	TRBJ1-2	CASSSTGFGDGYTF	TGTGCCAGCAGTTCTACAGGGTTTGGAGATGGCTACACCTTC
-	16	TRBV6-5	TRBD2	TRBJ2-7	CASSYSLRGGGYEQYF	TGTGCCAGCAGTTACTCGTTGCGGGGGGGTGGCTACGAGCAGTACTTC
once	18	TRBV7-8	-	TRBJ2-3	CASSLGLFGGGLGDTQYF	TGTGCCAGCAGCTTAGGACTATTTGGCGGGGGCCTGGGAGATACGCAGTATTTT
-	16	TRBV11-3	-	TRBJ2-2	CASSPMGALNTGELFF	TGTGCCAGCAGCCCCATGGGGGCACTGAACACCGGGGAGCTGTTTTTT
few	16	TRBV7-6	-	TRBJ1-1	CASSLGGGEMNTEAFF	TGTGCCAGCAGCTTAGGAGGGGGGGAAATGAACACTGAAGCTTTCTTT
-	14	TRBV7-3	TRBD1	TRBJ2-2	CASSPQGSSGELFF	TGTGCCAGCAGCCCACAGGGGAGCAGCGGGGAGCTGTTTTTT
-	12	TRBV12-3/TRBV12-4	TRBD2	TRBJ2-7	CASRSLAGQQYF	TGTGCCAGCAGGTCACTAGCGGGGCAACAGTACTTC
-	17	TRBV2	TRBD1	TRBJ1-6	CASSREQGAKINSPLHF	TGTGCCAGCAGTAGAGAACAGGGGGCAAAAATTAATTCACCCCTCCACTTT
-	14	TRBV6-5	-	TRBJ1-2	CASSYSDRFYGYTF	TGTGCCAGCAGTTACTCGGACAGATTCTATGGCTACACCTTC
-	18	TRBV18	-	TRBJ2-6	CASSPPTGTLSGANVLTF	TGTGCCAGCTCACCACCAACAGGGACCCTTTCTGGGGCCAACGTCCTGACTTTC
-	15	TRBV5-1	TRBD1	TRBJ2-3	CASSFWTGDTDTQYF	TGCGCCAGCAGCTTCTGGACAGGGGATACAGATACGCAGTATTTT
-	13	TRBV6-2/TRBV6-3	-	TRBJ1-5	CASSPEGNQPQHF	TGTGCCAGCAGCCCAGAGGGCAATCAGCCCCAGCATTTT
-	16	TRBV7-6	-	TRBJ2-7	CASSLETAGGLSKQYF	TGTGCCAGCAGCTTAGAAACGGCAGGGGGGCTCTCCAAGCAGTACTTC
few	13	TRBV7-8	-	TRBJ2-2	CASSLGTVGKLFF	TGTGCCAGCAGCTTAGGGACAGTTGGGAAGCTGTTTTTT
once	14	TRBV14	-	TRBJ2-5	CASSPRTSGETQYF	TGTGCCAGCAGCCCGCGTACCTCGGGGGAGACCCAGTACTTC
-	15	TRBV7-3	TRBD2	TRBJ2-3	CASSLGGGARDTQYF	TGTGCCAGCAGCTTAGGCGGGGGGGCCCGAGATACGCAGTATTTT
-	13	TRBV27	-	TRBJ2-7	CASRGGARYEQYF	TGTGCCAGCCGCGGGGGCGCGCGATACGAGCAGTACTTC
-	14	TRBV3-1/TRBV3-2	TRBD1	TRBJ2-3	CASRLTGGTDTQYF	TGTGCCAGCAGATTGACAGGGGGCACAGATACGCAGTATTTT
-	13	TRBV9	-	TRBJ2-5	CASSADSMVAQYF	TGTGCCAGCAGCGCCGACTCCATGGTGGCCCAGTACTTC
once	12	TRBV18	-	TRBJ2-7	CASSTGVYEQYF	TGTGCCAGCTCAACGGGGGTTTACGAGCAGTACTTC
-	15	TRBV2	TRBD1	TRBJ2-5	CASSEERGLGETQYF	TGTGCCAGCAGTGAAGAGAGGGGGCTCGGGGAGACCCAGTACTTC
-	14	TRBV28	-	TRBJ1-1	CASSLSTKNTEAFF	TGTGCCAGCAGTTTATCAACAAAGAACACTGAAGCTTTCTTT
-	16	TRBV5-6	TRBD1	TRBJ1-1	CASRKQGTGGRTEAFF	TGTGCCAGCAGAAAACAAGGGACAGGGGGTAGAACTGAAGCTTTCTTT
-	15	TRBV7-9	-	TRBJ1-6	CASSLEGGSYSPLHF	TGTGCCAGCAGCTTAGAGGGGGGGTCGTATTCACCCCTCCACTTT
-	16	TRBV11-2	-	TRBJ2-4	CASSPGLLLAKNIQYF	TGTGCCAGCAGCCCTGGTCTCCTACTAGCCAAAAACATTCAGTACTTC
-	12	TRBV4-1	-	TRBJ1-6	CASSHVDSPLHF	TGCGCCAGCAGCCACGTAGATTCACCCCTCCACTTT
-	13	TRBV6-2/TRBV6-3	-	TRBJ1-1	CASSAQGLRKAFF	TGTGCCAGCAGCGCACAGGGTCTGAGGAAAGCTTTCTTT
-	15	TRBV5-1	TRBD1	TRBJ1-1	CASSPETGGVAEAFF	TGCGCCAGCAGCCCAGAGACAGGGGGCGTAGCTGAAGCTTTCTTT
-	14	TRBV11-3	TRBD1	TRBJ2-3	CASNLGQNTDTQYF	TGTGCCAGCAACTTGGGACAGAATACAGATACGCAGTATTTT
-	13	TRBV7-2	TRBD1	TRBJ1-1	CASSTRGLAEAFF	TGTGCCAGCAGCACCAGGGGGTTAGCAGAAGCTTTCTTT
-	15	TRBV29-1	TRBD2	TRBJ2-1	CSVGKTSGGPNEQFF	TGCAGCGTTGGAAAGACTAGCGGGGGACCGAATGAGCAGTTCTTC
-	17	TRBV4-1	TRBD2	TRBJ2-2	CASSQVPSGVPPGELFF	TGCGCCAGCAGCCAAGTCCCTAGCGGGGTGCCACCCGGGGAGCTGTTTTTT
-	14	TRBV6-5	TRBD1	TRBJ1-6	CASTGGQSNSPLHF	TGTGCCAGCACCGGGGGACAGTCCAATTCACCCCTCCACTTT
-	12	TRBV6-2/TRBV6-3	TRBD1	TRBJ1-2	CASSQGARGYTF	TGTGCCAGCAGCCAGGGGGCGCGAGGCTACACCTTC
-	15	TRBV7-2	TRBD2	TRBJ2-3	CASSLAAGGTDTQYF	TGTGCCAGCAGCTTAGCTGCGGGAGGCACAGATACGCAGTATTTT
-	13	TRBV11-2	-	TRBJ2-7	CASSLGPAYEQYF	TGTGCCAGCAGCTTAGGGCCAGCCTACGAGCAGTACTTC
-	13	TRBV12-3/TRBV12-4	TRBD1	TRBJ2-1	CASSPGQYNEQFF	TGTGCCAGCAGTCCGGGACAGTACAATGAGCAGTTCTTC
-	11	TRBV30	-	TRBJ1-2	CAWSRADGYTF	TGTGCCTGGAGCAGGGCCGATGGCTACACCTTC
once	14	TRBV7-9	-	TRBJ2-7	CASSPEWAIGEQYF	TGTGCCAGCAGCCCAGAATGGGCTATCGGTGAGCAGTACTTC
-	14	TRBV5-1	-	TRBJ1-1	CASNMWGANTEAFF	TGCGCCAGCAATATGTGGGGCGCAAACACTGAAGCTTTCTTT
-	14	TRBV14	TRBD2	TRBJ2-5	CASSPRGGRETQYF	TGTGCCAGCAGCCCGCGGGGGGGCCGGGAGACCCAGTACTTC
few	17	TRBV4-1	TRBD1	TRBJ2-7	CASSTPPRDSGDQKQYF	TGCGCCAGCAGCACGCCCCCCCGGGACAGCGGAGACCAGAAGCAGTACTTC
-	15	TRBV6-5	TRBD2	TRBJ2-1	CGSRNLAGVYNEQFF	TGTGGCAGCAGGAATCTAGCGGGAGTCTACAATGAGCAGTTCTTC
-	15	TRBV6-5	TRBD2	TRBJ2-7	CASSTTSGVGYEQYF	TGTGCCAGCAGCACCACTAGCGGGGTTGGGTACGAGCAGTACTTC
-	15	TRBV5-1	TRBD2	TRBJ2-1	CASNLGSGGADEQFF	TGCGCCAGCAACCTGGGTAGCGGGGGGGCTGATGAGCAGTTCTTC
once	15	TRBV28	-	TRBJ2-7	CASTTTGPGAYEQYF	TGTGCTAGCACTACAACAGGGCCCGGGGCCTACGAGCAGTACTTC
-	12	TRBV3-1/TRBV3-2	-	TRBJ2-1	CASSQDRGIEFF	TGTGCCAGCAGCCAAGACAGGGGTATCGAGTTCTTC
-	15	TRBV19	TRBD1	TRBJ1-2	CASSPSDRANYGYTF	TGTGCCAGTAGTCCTTCAGACAGGGCTAACTATGGCTACACCTTC
-	17	TRBV9	-	TRBJ2-3	CASSPVGWVLAPDTQYF	TGTGCCAGCAGCCCTGTTGGATGGGTACTAGCCCCAGATACGCAGTATTTT